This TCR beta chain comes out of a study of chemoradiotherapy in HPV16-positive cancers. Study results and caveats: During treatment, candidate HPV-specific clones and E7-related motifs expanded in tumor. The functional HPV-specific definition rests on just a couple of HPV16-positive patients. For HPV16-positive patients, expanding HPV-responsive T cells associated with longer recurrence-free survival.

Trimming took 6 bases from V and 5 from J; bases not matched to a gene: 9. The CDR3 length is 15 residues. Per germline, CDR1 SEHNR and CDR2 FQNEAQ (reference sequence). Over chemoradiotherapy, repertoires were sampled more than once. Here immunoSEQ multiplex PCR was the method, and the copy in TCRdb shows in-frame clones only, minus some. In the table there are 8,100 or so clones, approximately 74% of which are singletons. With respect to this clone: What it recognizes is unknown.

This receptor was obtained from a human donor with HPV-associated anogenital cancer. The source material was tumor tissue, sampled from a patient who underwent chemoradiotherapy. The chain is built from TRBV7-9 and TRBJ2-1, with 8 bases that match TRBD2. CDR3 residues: CASRILAAQDNEQFF. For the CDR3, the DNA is TGTGCCAGCAGAATACTAGCGGCCCAAGACAATGAGCAGTTCTTC. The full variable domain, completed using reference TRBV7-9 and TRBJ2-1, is DTGVSQNPRHKITKRGQNVTFRCDPISEHNRLYWYRQTLGQGPEFLTYFQNEAQLEKSRLLSDRFSAERPKGSFSTLEIQRTEQGDSAMYLCASRILAAQDNEQFFGPGTRLTVL.